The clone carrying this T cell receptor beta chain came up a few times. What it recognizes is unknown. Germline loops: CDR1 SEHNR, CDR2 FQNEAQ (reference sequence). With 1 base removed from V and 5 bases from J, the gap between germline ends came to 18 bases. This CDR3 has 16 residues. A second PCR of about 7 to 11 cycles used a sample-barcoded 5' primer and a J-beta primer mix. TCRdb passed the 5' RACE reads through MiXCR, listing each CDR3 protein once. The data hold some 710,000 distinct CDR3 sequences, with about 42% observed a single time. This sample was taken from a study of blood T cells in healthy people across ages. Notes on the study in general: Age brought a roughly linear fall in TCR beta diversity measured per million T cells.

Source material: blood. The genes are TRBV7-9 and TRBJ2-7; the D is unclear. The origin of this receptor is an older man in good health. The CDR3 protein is CASSLVSQAEIDEQYF. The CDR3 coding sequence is TGTGCCAGCAGCTTAGTATCCCAGGCAGAGATCGACGAGCAGTACTTC.